The source of this T cell receptor (beta chain) is a study of blood T cells in healthy people across ages. Details on this clonotype: The antigen is unknown. One end of the junction fails to match germline, which may point to a read error.

Study-wide results and caveats: Total diversity from one million sequenced T cells was likely underestimated.

Combining a sample-barcoded 5' primer with a J-beta primer mix, a second PCR ran for about 7 to 11 cycles. Each cDNA molecule was tagged by a template-switch adaptor with 12 random nucleotides. TCRdb re-analysed the 5' RACE reads in MiXCR, keeping a single row per CDR3 protein. The table has fewer than 950,000 distinct CDR3 sequences, roughly 50% seen once; the top ten hold about two fifths. This TCR came from a man at least 80 years old in good health. Specimen: blood.

The CDR3 region has the DNA TGTGCCAGCCGAATGGCCATCAACTATGGCCACACCTTC. Amino acids: CASRMAINYGHTF. V and J are TRBV6-5 and TRBJ1-2; no reliable D call. Germline lookup yields CDR1 MNHEY and CDR2 SVGAGI. CDR3 length: 13 residues.